The 27 T cell receptor beta chains below were found in one sample sequenced in a study of T cell responses to AZD1222 COVID-19 vaccine. Profiled with immunoSEQ multiplex PCR; TCRdb holds only in-frame clones, not every one. Here the sample spans under 95,000 clones, approximately 86% being singletons. The source material was peripheral blood, sampled on day 0 of AZD1222 vaccination. The origin of the receptors is an adult in good health.

This sequence joins TRBV19 and TRBJ1-1; 8 bases fit TRBD1. From germline, CDR1 is LNHDA and CDR2 SQIVND (reference sequence). The CDR3 totals 13 residues. The V gene end was trimmed by 4 bases and the J gene end by 5 bases; junction bases not matched to a gene: 3. The chain's CDR3 is CASSTGGLTEAFF. DNA for the CDR3: TGTGCCAGTAGTACAGGGGGCCTTACTGAAGCTTTCTTT.

The chain has TRBV7-2 and TRBJ1-6; D unresolved. Deletions cut 1 base from V and 10 bases from J, with 14 bases between. This CDR3 is built from 15 residues. Germline assignment: CDR1 SGHTA and CDR2 FQGNSA. CDR3 protein: CASSLVVGRSSPLHF. CDR3 nucleotide sequence: TGTGCCAGCAGCTTAGTGGTAGGGAGGAGCTCACCCCTCCACTTT.

The V gene is TRBV28, the J gene TRBJ2-3; maybe TRBD1 (7 bases). Between the trimmed V and J ends, which lost 5 bases and 5 bases, there was a span of 20 bases. This CDR3 contains 16 residues. Germline CDR1 is MDHEN and CDR2 is SYDVKM. The CDR3 loop is CASSPLGQLGGDTQYF. Written as DNA, the CDR3 is TGTGCCAGCAGTCCACTGGGACAGTTGGGAGGAGATACGCAGTATTTT.

The J gene is TRBJ2-5, the V gene TRBV5-1; unclear D gene. The germline V and J ends were trimmed by 0 bases and 2 bases, with 14 bases remaining between them. From germline, CDR1 is SGHRS and CDR2 YFSETQ. The CDR3 covers 16 residues. DNA of the CDR3: TGCGCCAGCAGCTTGGATGGTTCGGCAGCTCAAGAGACCCAGTACTTC. It yields the protein CASSLDGSAAQETQYF.

This sequence joins TRBV19 and TRBJ1-1, with unresolved D. The V end was cut by 5 bases, the J end by 5 bases, with 15 bases between. CDR3 size: 14 residues. Germline assignment: CDR1 LNHDA and CDR2 SQIVND (reference sequence). The DNA of the CDR3 is TGTGCCAGTAGTGGAGCAGTAGGAGGGACTGAAGCTTTCTTT. Translation: CASSGAVGGTEAFF.

The chain links TRBV5-1 to TRBJ2-1; 14 bases fit TRBD2. Trimming removed 4 bases from V and 0 bases from J; junction bases left unmatched: 9. This CDR3 is built from 19 residues. From germline, CDR1 is SGHRS and CDR2 YFSETQ. The CDR3 is CASSQLGLAGDRSYNEQFF. Here the CDR3 DNA reads TGCGCCAGCAGCCAATTGGGACTAGCGGGAGACCGCTCCTACAATGAGCAGTTCTTC.

The rearrangement links TRBV5-1 to TRBJ2-2; 7 nucleotides match TRBD1. Unmatched junction bases numbered 8, after V lost 2 bases and J lost 4 bases. The CDR3 has 16 amino acids. Germline V lookup: CDR1 SGHRS, CDR2 YFSETQ. The CDR3 DNA reads TGCGCCAGCAGCTTAGGTACAGGGGATGGCACCGGGGAGCTGTTTTTT. Protein sequence: CASSLGTGDGTGELFF.

The V and J genes are TRBV3-1 (or the pseudogene TRBV3-2) and TRBJ1-4; no clear D. V shed 4 bases and J shed 0 bases, with 12 bases lying between them. The length of the CDR3 is 16 residues. From germline, CDR1 is LGHDT and CDR2 YNNKEL (reference sequence). The CDR3 DNA is TGTGCCAGCAGCCGGACCTCCAGAACAACTAATGAAAAACTGTTTTTT. It encodes CASSRTSRTTNEKLFF.

CDR3 sequence (DNA): TGTGCCAGCAGACGGACAGGGAGAGAGACCCAGTACTTC. Translating it yields CASRRTGRETQYF. V usage is TRBV6-5 and J usage is TRBJ2-5; 8 bases are shared with TRBD1. The germline V gene has CDR1 MNHEY and CDR2 SVGAGI. Trimming at V came to 6 bases and at J to 4 bases, leaving 4 bases not matched to a gene. The CDR3 is 13 residues long.

This chain joins TRBV5-1 and TRBJ1-5; tentatively, D is TRBD1 (5 bases). This CDR3 contains 15 residues. Germline lookup yields CDR1 SGHRS and CDR2 YFSETQ. V dropped 0 bases and J dropped 5 bases, with 12 bases sitting between them. Here the CDR3 reads CASSLATGVDQPQHF. DNA for the CDR3: TGCGCCAGCAGCTTGGCAACGGGGGTCGATCAGCCCCAGCATTTT.

The CDR3: CATSDRGDFNNEQFF. CDR3 sequence (DNA): TGTGCCACCAGTGACCGCGGGGATTTCAACAATGAGCAGTTCTTC. The rearrangement links TRBV24-1 to TRBJ2-1; possible D gene TRBD2, 6 bases. Per germline, CDR1 KGHDR and CDR2 SFDVKD. The CDR3 spans 15 residues. V shed 4 bases and J shed 5 bases, with 14 bases lying between them.

This chain joins TRBV18 and TRBJ2-5, with D possibly TRBD1 on 6 matching bases. This CDR3 region has 16 residues. The germline V gene encodes CDR1 KGHSH and CDR2 LQKENI. Trimming removed 3 bases at V and 4 bases at J, with 18 bases between. CDR3 DNA sequence: TGTGCCAGCTCACCCGTGAGGGCAGGGGCGGGAGAGACCCAGTACTTC. Amino acids: CASSPVRAGAGETQYF.

This chain links TRBV19 with TRBJ2-1, with TRBD1 as a possible D gene (6 bases). Germline CDR1 is LNHDA and CDR2 is SQIVND (reference sequence). Trimming left V 5 bases short and J 5 bases short, with 22 bases between. CDR3 size: 17 residues. Here the CDR3 reads CASSGGTGLLVDNEQFF. The CDR3 DNA sequence: TGTGCCAGTAGTGGGGGTACAGGGTTACTCGTTGACAATGAGCAGTTCTTC.

V usage is TRBV27 and J usage is TRBJ2-7, with TRBD2 as a possible D gene (6 bases). The CDR3 consists of 13 residues. V was pared by 6 bases and J by 2 bases, with 11 bases between. Germline assignment: CDR1 MNHEY and CDR2 SMNVEV (reference sequence). CDR3 region: CASRTSGAYEQYF. For the CDR3, the DNA is TGTGCCAGCAGGACTAGTGGGGCCTACGAGCAGTACTTC.

The genes are TRBV4-3 and TRBJ2-1, with no clear D. Trimming shortened V by 3 bases and J by 9 bases, and 9 bases separated the two germline ends. Germline CDR1 is LGHNA and CDR2 is YSLEER. The length of the CDR3 is 12 residues. CDR3 DNA: TGCGCCAGCAGCCATTCGGTGGGTGAGCAGTTCTTC. Its protein is CASSHSVGEQFF.

This clone appeared a single time. This sequence joins TRBV19 and TRBJ1-2; a weak D match, TRBD1 (6 bases). The ends were cut back, 6 bases at V and 1 base at J, with 12 bases in the middle. This CDR3 has 14 amino acids. Germline lookup yields CDR1 LNHDA and CDR2 SQIVND (reference sequence). The CDR3 DNA reads TGTGCCAGTAGGATGACGGACAGTAACTATGGCTACACCTTC. It specifies CASRMTDSNYGYTF.

The V and J genes are TRBV3-1 (or the pseudogene TRBV3-2) and TRBJ1-3; TRBD1 matches at 7 bases. The CDR3 is 12 residues long. V shed 8 bases and J 8 bases; nucleotides not matched to a gene: 6. Germline CDR1 is LGHDT and CDR2 is YNNKEL (reference sequence). The CDR3 reads CASRRGTDTIYF. The CDR3 DNA follows: TGTGCCAGCCGCCGCGGGACAGACACCATATATTTT.

The CDR3 reads CASILRGGNAEAFF. CDR3 bases: TGTGCCAGCATTCTTCGGGGGGGGAATGCTGAAGCTTTCTTT. The V gene is TRBV27, the J gene TRBJ1-1, with D perhaps matching TRBD1 (5 bases). This CDR3 has 14 amino acids. Trimming removed 7 bases at V and 6 bases at J, with 18 bases between. CDR1 and CDR2 from the germline V gene are MNHEY and SMNVEV (reference sequence).

The gene calls are TRBV6-1 and TRBJ2-1, with 14 bases identical to TRBD2. The CDR3 runs 17 residues. CDR1 and CDR2 from the germline V gene are MNHNS and SASEGT. V shed 2 bases and J 6 bases; nucleotides not matched to a gene: 6. The CDR3 coding sequence is TGTGCCAGCAGTGAAATAACTGGACTAGCGGGAGGCAATGAGCAGTTCTTC. Translating it yields CASSEITGLAGGNEQFF.

The chain joins TRBV15 to TRBJ1-2, with 9 bases matching TRBD1. The length of the CDR3 is 15 residues. Germline values: CDR1 LNHNV, CDR2 YYDKDF (reference sequence). The V gene end was trimmed by 4 bases and the J gene end by 3 bases; junction bases not matched to a gene: 6. For the CDR3, the DNA is TGTGCCACCAGCACGGGACAGGGCGCATACTATGGCTACACCTTC. This sequence encodes CATSTGQGAYYGYTF.

The chain uses TRBV6-2 or TRBV6-3 and TRBJ2-5; D might be TRBD1 (5 bases). V lost 5 bases and J lost 5, with 15 bases in between. The CDR3 sequence is 14 residues long. Germline V gene lookup returns CDR1 MNHEY and CDR2 SVGEGT. For the CDR3, the DNA is TGTGCCAGCAGTCGACAGTTTCTCGGGGAGACCCAGTACTTC. Encoded protein: CASSRQFLGETQYF.

This clone was counted a single time. This chain connects TRBV5-1 to TRBJ2-4; the match to TRBD2 covers 15 bases. Germline V gene lookup returns CDR1 SGHRS and CDR2 YFSETQ. The CDR3 has 21 residues. Germline trimming cut 0 bases from V and 3 bases from J; bases unmatched to any gene: 13. The CDR3 sequence is CASSLAENGLAGGPGKNIQYF. In DNA, the CDR3 is TGCGCCAGCAGCTTGGCCGAGAATGGACTAGCGGGAGGGCCGGGCAAAAACATTCAGTACTTC.

The chain combines TRBV15 with TRBJ1-1; a possible D gene is TRBD1 (5 bases). The length of the CDR3 is 16 residues. The germline gives CDR1 LNHNV, CDR2 YYDKDF (reference sequence). V lost 4 bases and J 4 bases, leaving 19 bases between the germline ends. The CDR3 reads CATSTHLLWGGTEAFF. The CDR3 nucleotides are TGTGCCACCAGCACCCACCTCCTTTGGGGGGGCACTGAAGCTTTCTTT.

The chain carries TRBV5-4 and TRBJ1-6; 8 bases fit TRBD1. V dropped 1 base and J dropped 9; count of bases not matched to a gene: 6. CDR1 and CDR2 from the germline V gene are SGHNT and YYREEE (reference sequence). This CDR3 is 15 amino acids long. As DNA, the CDR3 is TGTGCCAGCAGCTTGTACGACAGGGGAGGTTCACCCCTCCACTTT. Protein: CASSLYDRGGSPLHF.

This chain uses TRBV5-8 with TRBJ2-5; no firm D call. The CDR3 length is 14 residues. V was pared by 2 bases and J by 2 bases, with 10 bases between. Looked up from germline, CDR1 is SGHTS and CDR2 is YDEGEE. DNA of the CDR3: TGTGCCAGCAGCTTCAGGCAGCAGCAAGAGACCCAGTACTTC. This codes for CASSFRQQQETQYF.

This chain uses TRBV5-1 with TRBJ1-2; D unclear. CDR3 length: 13 amino acids. Trimming cost V 7 bases and J 5 bases, with 15 bases left between them. CDR1 SGHRS and CDR2 YFSETQ come from the germline V gene. CDR3 residues: CASANREGYGYTF. In DNA, the CDR3 is TGCGCCAGCGCGAACCGGGAAGGGTATGGCTACACCTTC.

The rearrangement joins TRBV19 to TRBJ1-5; D uncertain. The CDR3 totals 16 residues. Germline V lookup: CDR1 LNHDA, CDR2 SQIVND (reference sequence). With 6 bases removed from V and 0 bases from J, the gap between germline ends came to 15 bases. CDR3 sequence reads: CASRSRPEYSNQPQHF. For the CDR3, the DNA is TGTGCCAGTAGATCCCGGCCCGAATATAGCAATCAGCCCCAGCATTTT.